These 21 T cell receptor beta chains were sequenced from one sample in a study of CD8 T cells in ankylosing spondylitis (dated by TCRdb to 2016 to 2017). The method was 5' RACE. Sequencing instrument: Illumina HiSeq 2500. TCRdb took the public reads, trimmed them with fastp at Q25, ran MiXCR for clone calling and kept in-frame beta chains. Each entry is one CDR3 protein sequence, shown with its most common DNA and genes. For this sample there are 150,000 to 200,000 distinct CDR3 sequences; 13% appear just once. The biggest ten clones account for approximately 11% of the sample. Source material: blood, either unsorted or a sorted T cell fraction (not recorded which). These receptors came from a female donor with ankylosing spondylitis or in good health (not recorded which).

The V gene is TRBV5-1, the J gene TRBJ2-7; TRBD2 matches 11 bases. The germline V gene has CDR1 SGHRS and CDR2 YFSETQ. J was trimmed by 5 bases and V by 4 bases; bases with no gene match: 8. This CDR3 is built from 15 residues. This CDR3 is CASSPQSTSGNEQYF. For the CDR3, the DNA is TGCGCCAGCAGCCCCCAGTCGACTAGCGGGAACGAGCAGTACTTC.

In this sample, this clonotype turned up many times. The chain carries TRBV29-1 and TRBJ2-1, with D perhaps matching TRBD2 (5 bases). Germline lookup yields CDR1 SQVTM and CDR2 ANQGSEA. The germline V and J ends were trimmed by 5 bases and 1 base, with 18 bases remaining between them. The CDR3 runs 16 residues. CDR3 nucleotides: TGCAGCGTTCCAGCGAATAGCGCTGGGTCCTACAATGAGCAGTTCTTC. Protein product: CSVPANSAGSYNEQFF.

This clonotype has at least ten counts. The chain employs TRBV24-1 and TRBJ1-1; maybe TRBD1 (5 bases). This CDR3 has 16 residues. V lost 3 bases and J lost 5, with 18 bases in between. Germline assignment: CDR1 KGHDR and CDR2 SFDVKD. CDR3 nucleotide sequence: TGTGCCACCAGTGATGCAAACCAGGGATTCGGAACTGAAGCTTTCTTT. Its protein product is CATSDANQGFGTEAFF.

This clonotype was detected many times. The V gene is TRBV3-1, the J gene TRBJ1-5; weak D call: TRBD1 (5 bases). The CDR3 length is 16 residues. With 0 bases removed from V and 1 base from J, the gap between germline ends came to 10 bases. Per germline, CDR1 LGHDT and CDR2 YNNKEL (reference sequence). The DNA of the CDR3 is TGTGCCAGCAGCCAAGACCCCCCAGGGAGCAATCAGCCCCAGCATTTT. Amino acids: CASSQDPPGSNQPQHF.

This clonotype was picked up many times. The rearrangement joins TRBV25-1 to TRBJ2-7; 7 nucleotides align to TRBD1. The CDR3 loop spans 14 amino acids. Germline assignment: CDR1 MGHDK and CDR2 SYGVNS. After removal of 5 bases from V and 2 bases from J, the junction contained 6 bases not matched to a gene. CDR3 protein: CASSSSGTAYEQYF. The CDR3 DNA sequence: TGTGCCAGCAGTTCCTCCGGGACAGCCTACGAGCAGTACTTC.

The table lists this clonotype with a few counts. This could be a read error, since a much larger clone is one nucleotide away. This chain connects TRBV25-1 to TRBJ2-5, with D hard to call. The germline V gene encodes CDR1 MGHDK and CDR2 SYGVNS. This CDR3 has 11 amino acids. CDR3 loop: CASSDQETQCF. CDR3 nucleotide sequence: TGTGCCAGCAGTGACCAAGAGACCCAGTGCTTC.

Ten or more counts support this clonotype. The chain couples TRBV12-3 or TRBV12-4 to TRBJ2-2; the D is unclear. There are 13 residues in the CDR3. V lost 3 bases to trimming and J lost 4 bases, with 6 bases between them. This chain's CDR3 is CASSFSSTGELFF. The CDR3 DNA reads TGTGCCAGCAGTTTTAGTAGCACCGGGGAGCTGTTTTTT.

The table lists this clonotype with many counts. The CDR3: CATSSAGLAGDEQFF. As DNA, the CDR3 is TGTGCCACCAGTTCGGCAGGGCTAGCGGGAGATGAGCAGTTCTTC. The V call is TRBV24-1, the J call TRBJ2-1, with TRBD2 matching 10 bases. Germline V gene sequence: CDR1 KGHDR, CDR2 SFDVKD. J was trimmed by 8 bases and V by 6 bases; bases with no gene match: 9. The CDR3 runs to 15 residues.

As to this clonotype: Possible read error: a much larger clone is one base away. This chain joins TRBV10-3 and TRBJ1-2; D unclear. The germline V gene has CDR1 ENHRY and CDR2 SYGVKD. Trimming cost V 6 bases and J 4 bases, with 12 bases left between them. This CDR3 region has 13 residues. In nucleotides, the CDR3 is TGTGCCATCAGGGGAAGCGCACCCTATGGCTACACCTTC. Its translation: CAIRGSAPYGYTF.

V usage is TRBV12-3 or TRBV12-4 and J usage is TRBJ2-1; 8 positions match TRBD1. The CDR3 contains 13 residues. The ends lost 9 bases at V and 3 bases at J; junction bases unmatched: 4. DNA for the CDR3: TGTGCCAGTGGACAGGGCCTCTACAATGAGCAGTTCTTC. Translating gives CASGQGLYNEQFF.

This clonotype occurred many times. The CDR3 region has the DNA TGCAGTGCTTCCACGGTCGCGGGAGGGGGGTCGGAGCAGTTCTTC. Protein: CSASTVAGGGSEQFF. The chain links TRBV20-1 to TRBJ2-1; 9 bases are a match to TRBD2. Germline-derived CDR1 and CDR2 are DFQATT and SNEGSKA (reference sequence). This CDR3 has 15 residues. V lost 5 bases to trimming and J lost 10 bases; unmatched junction nucleotides: 15.

This clonotype was detected a few times. This chain connects TRBV9 to TRBJ1-1, with a tentative D call TRBD1 (6 bases). The CDR3 is made up of 16 amino acids. Germline CDR1 reads SGDLS; CDR2 reads YYNGEE. Between the trimmed V and J ends, which lost 0 bases and 4 bases, there was a span of 16 bases. CDR3 coding DNA: TGTGCCAGCAGCGTAGGTGGGGGGAGGGGGGGCACTGAAGCTTTCTTT. It codes for CASSVGGGRGGTEAFF.

This clonotype was seen more than once but under ten times. The chain is built from TRBV30 and TRBJ1-1, with D possibly matching TRBD1 (5 bases). Germline loops: CDR1 GTSNPN, CDR2 SVGIG (reference sequence). CDR3 length equals 13 residues. Trimming removed 2 bases at V and 5 bases at J, with 12 bases between. The CDR3, as DNA: TGTGCCTGGAGTCCCGGGGGAACGACTGAAGCTTTCTTT. Residues: CAWSPGGTTEAFF.

This clonotype was seen at least ten times. The chain combines TRBV6-1 with TRBJ2-2, with 8 bases that match TRBD1. V shed 6 bases, J shed 5 bases, and the junction held 14 bases outside the gene matches. Per the germline V gene, CDR1 is MNHNS and CDR2 is SASEGT. The CDR3 totals 17 residues. The chain's CDR3 is CASSGGRNRGRTGELFF. In nucleotides, the CDR3 is TGTGCCAGCAGCGGGGGACGGAACAGGGGGAGAACCGGGGAGCTGTTTTTT.

This clonotype has ten or more counts. The J gene is TRBJ1-1, the V gene TRBV6-2 or TRBV6-3; perhaps TRBD1 as D (5 bases). V lost 5 bases, J lost 1 base, and 11 bases lay in between. In germline, CDR1 is MNHEY, CDR2 SVGEGT. CDR3 length equals 14 residues. The CDR3 loop is CASSNIDRNTEAFF. The CDR3 region has the DNA TGTGCCAGCAGTAATATCGACAGGAACACTGAAGCTTTCTTT.

A few counts support this clonotype. The gene calls are TRBV29-1 and TRBJ2-7, with TRBD1 identical over 9 bases. This CDR3 comprises 13 residues. Trimming cost V 6 bases and J 3 bases; bases outside gene matches: 6. The germline V gene encodes CDR1 SQVTM and CDR2 ANQGSEA. The CDR3 sequence: CSVLQGAGYEQYF. CDR3 sequence (DNA): TGCAGCGTCTTACAGGGGGCAGGCTACGAGCAGTACTTC.

This CDR3 is CASSRMDRGTEQFF. CDR3 nucleotide sequence: TGTGCCAGCAGCCGGATGGACAGGGGGACTGAGCAGTTCTTC. The chain is built from TRBV27 and TRBJ2-1, with TRBD1 matching over 10 bases. The germline gives CDR1 MNHEY, CDR2 SMNVEV (reference sequence). V trimming: 6 bases; J trimming: 9 bases; junction bases outside the gene matches: 8. The CDR3 consists of 14 residues.

At least ten counts were recorded for this clonotype. This chain connects TRBV7-8 to TRBJ1-1, with D possibly TRBD1 on 5 matching bases. V lost 7 bases and J lost 1, with 10 bases in between. The CDR3 is made up of 13 amino acids. Germline V gene lookup returns CDR1 SGHVS and CDR2 FQNEAQ. This CDR3 is CASKTDPNTEAFF. The DNA for the CDR3 is TGTGCCAGCAAGACAGACCCGAACACTGAAGCTTTCTTT.

This clonotype came up a few times. The V gene is TRBV7-9, the J gene TRBJ2-1; D may be TRBD2 (5 bases). CDR1 is SEHNR, CDR2 FQNEAQ, per germline (reference sequence). The CDR3 spans 14 residues. V lost 3 bases, J lost 5 bases, and 11 bases lay in between. CDR3 protein: CASSFPPGDNEQFF. The DNA for the CDR3 is TGTGCCAGCAGCTTCCCCCCCGGGGACAATGAGCAGTTCTTC.

This clonotype was detected only a few times. V and J are TRBV7-9 and TRBJ2-7; 10 nucleotides agree with TRBD2. CDR1 is SEHNR, CDR2 FQNEAQ, per germline (reference sequence). The trim removed 9 bases at V and 4 bases at J, leaving 9 bases unmatched. The CDR3 has 14 amino acids. The CDR3 region has the DNA TGTGCCAGTTCCTGGCTAGCGGGAGTTTACGAGCAGTACTTC. Its protein product is CASSWLAGVYEQYF.

This clonotype has ten or more counts. The rearrangement links TRBV9 to TRBJ1-6, with 7 bases lining up with TRBD1. CDR1 is SGDLS, CDR2 YYNGEE, per germline. Losses at the gene ends were 4 bases for V and 11 bases for J; bases not matched to a gene: 21. This CDR3 region has 18 residues. CDR3 nucleotides: TGTGCCAGCAGCTCGACTGGGACAGCCCTCCCAGAGGGGGCACCCCTCCACTTT. Amino acid sequence: CASSSTGTALPEGAPLHF.